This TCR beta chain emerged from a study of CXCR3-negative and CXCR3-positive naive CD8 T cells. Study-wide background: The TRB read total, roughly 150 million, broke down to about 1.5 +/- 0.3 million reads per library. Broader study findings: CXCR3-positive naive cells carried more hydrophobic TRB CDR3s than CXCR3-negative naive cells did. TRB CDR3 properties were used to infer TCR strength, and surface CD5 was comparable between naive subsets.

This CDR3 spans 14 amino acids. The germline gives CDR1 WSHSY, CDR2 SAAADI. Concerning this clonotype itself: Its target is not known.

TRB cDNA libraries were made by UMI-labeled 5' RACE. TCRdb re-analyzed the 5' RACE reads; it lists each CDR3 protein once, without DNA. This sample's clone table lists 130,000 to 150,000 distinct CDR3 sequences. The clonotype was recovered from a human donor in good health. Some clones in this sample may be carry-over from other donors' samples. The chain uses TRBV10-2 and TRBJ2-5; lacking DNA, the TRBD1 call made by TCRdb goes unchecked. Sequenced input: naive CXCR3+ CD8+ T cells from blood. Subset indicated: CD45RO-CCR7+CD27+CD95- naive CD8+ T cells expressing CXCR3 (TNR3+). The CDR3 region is CATSGQGAGETQYF.